The entry that follows covers one T cell receptor (beta chain) sequence. Time point indicated: after dendritic cell vaccination, including at tumor progression/relapse. This sample was taken from a study of glioma-infiltrating T cells after dendritic cell vaccination. Study information: Autologous tumor lysate was loaded overnight onto monocyte-derived dendritic cells grown seven days with IL-4 and GM-CSF.

CDR3 length: 16 residues. The germline V gene has CDR1 LGHNA and CDR2 YSLEER. Trimming removed 4 bases from V and 1 base from J, with 16 bases in between. Using immunoSEQ multiplex PCR, the repertoire was profiled, and TCRdb retains in-frame clones only, with some absent. Here the sample spans around 60,000 clones, 85% to 90% being singletons. The source of this sequence is a human donor with glioblastoma. Here the sequenced sample was blood, taken after dendritic cell vaccination. V usage is TRBV4-3 and J usage is TRBJ2-5; TRBD2 is a possible D gene (7 bases). CDR3 in amino acids: CASSLSGGLTQETQYF. In DNA, the CDR3 is TGCGCCAGCAGCCTCTCGGGGGGCTTAACCCAAGAGACCCAGTACTTC.